The 21 T cell receptor beta chains below were found in one sample sequenced in a study of shared clonotypes between healthy human individuals. Positive CCR7 selection of CD45RO-negative cells yielded the naive CD8 cells, and terminally differentiated effector memory CD45RA+ cells were excluded. Here immunoSEQ multiplex PCR was the method, and the copy in TCRdb shows in-frame clones only, minus some. The sample consists of approximately 600,000 clones, roughly 95% of them appearing once. Sequences were obtained from naive CD8+ T cells sorted from blood. Receptor source: a woman in her twenties or thirties in good health.

The gene calls are TRBV19 and TRBJ2-7; no definite D call. Germline values: CDR1 LNHDA, CDR2 SQIVND (reference sequence). The CDR3 extends over 15 amino acids. Trimming stripped 4 bases from V and 0 bases from J, with 13 bases between. CDR3 loop: CASSTSGGYSYEQYF. For the CDR3, the DNA is TGTGCCAGTAGTACCTCGGGCGGTTACTCCTACGAGCAGTACTTC.

The chain employs TRBV28 and TRBJ2-5; no firm D call. The J call may be in error: the DNA end matches TRBJ2-7 better. CDR1 and CDR2 from the germline V gene are MDHEN and SYDVKM. The CDR3 consists of 12 residues. The DNA for the CDR3 is TGTGCCAGCAGTGAGACGGGCTACGAGCAGTACTTC. This gives the protein CASSETGYEQYF.

The chain employs TRBV6-1 and TRBJ2-3; a weak D match, TRBD1 (5 bases). This CDR3 spans 14 amino acids. Germline assignment: CDR1 MNHNS and CDR2 SASEGT. V was shortened by 7 bases and J by 2 bases, with 13 bases between the two germline ends. The CDR3 spells CASKGRADTDTQYF. In DNA form, the CDR3 reads TGTGCCAGCAAGGGCAGGGCCGACACAGATACGCAGTATTTT.

V usage is TRBV28 and J usage is TRBJ2-3; the match to TRBD2 covers 12 bases. V lost 2 bases, J lost 2 bases, and 8 bases stayed unmatched. The germline gives CDR1 MDHEN, CDR2 SYDVKM. This CDR3 comprises 18 residues. Written as DNA, the CDR3 is TGTGCCAGCAGTTTACTCAGGACTAGCGGGACACACACAGATACGCAGTATTTT. The encoded protein is CASSLLRTSGTHTDTQYF.

About this clone: Different DNA sequences within this sample yield the same CDR3. V gene TRBV2 combines with J gene TRBJ2-2; no clear D. Germline CDR1 SNHLY, CDR2 FYNNEI. Trimming took off 3 bases at V and 3 bases at J, with 2 bases between the two ends. This CDR3 contains 12 residues. CDR3 region: CASSDYTGELFF. The CDR3, as DNA: TGTGCCAGCAGTGACTACACCGGGGAGCTGTTTTTT.

V is TRBV19 and J is TRBJ2-7, with 7 bases matching TRBD2. The CDR3 consists of 15 residues. V was clipped by 5 bases and J by 0 bases; unmatched bases: 7. The germline CDR1 and CDR2 sequences are LNHDA and SQIVND (reference sequence). The CDR3 here is CASSELALSSYEQYF. CDR3 nucleotides: TGTGCCAGTAGTGAACTAGCGTTAAGCTCCTACGAGCAGTACTTC.

The rearrangement joins TRBV27 to TRBJ1-3; 9 bases agree with TRBD1. Per germline, CDR1 MNHEY and CDR2 SMNVEV (reference sequence). The length of the CDR3 is 16 residues. The V segment lost 4 bases and the J segment 4 bases; nucleotides outside the gene matches: 8. CDR3 loop: CASSSTDRGLGNTIYF. In DNA, the CDR3 is TGTGCCAGCAGTTCAACCGACAGGGGGTTAGGAAACACCATATATTTT.

The chain has TRBV27 and TRBJ1-2, with unresolved D. Germline CDR1 and CDR2: MNHEY and SMNVEV (reference sequence). The CDR3 consists of 16 residues. The germline V and J ends were trimmed by 6 bases and 3 bases, with 20 bases remaining between them. As DNA, the CDR3 is TGTGCCAGCAGCTCCGGGGTTCTATCTAGGGACTATGGCTACACCTTC. This translates into CASSSGVLSRDYGYTF.

This chain connects TRBV30 to TRBJ1-4, with 7 bases lining up with TRBD1. Per the germline V gene, CDR1 is GTSNPN and CDR2 is SVGIG (reference sequence). The CDR3 runs to 15 residues. J lost 0 bases, V lost 5 bases, and 6 bases had no gene match. CDR3 nucleotides: TGTGCCTGGCACAGGGGAGATGCAACTAATGAAAAACTGTTTTTT. It is translated as CAWHRGDATNEKLFF.

In this sample, this clone turned up once. This chain links TRBV27 with TRBJ2-1, with D possibly being TRBD1 (5 bases). The V end was cut by 4 bases, the J end by 4 bases, with 17 bases between. This CDR3 has 16 residues. CDR1 MNHEY and CDR2 SMNVEV come from the germline V gene (reference sequence). The CDR3 sequence is CASSSNPQVKYNEQFF. The CDR3 bases are TGTGCCAGCAGTTCAAACCCACAGGTTAAGTACAATGAGCAGTTCTTC.

The V and J genes are TRBV7-9 and TRBJ2-5; D is uncertain. The germline V gene has CDR1 SEHNR and CDR2 FQNEAQ (reference sequence). The CDR3 totals 14 residues. V lost 1 base and J 3 bases, leaving 9 bases between the germline ends. The CDR3 protein is CASSLGAGEETQYF. CDR3 nucleotide sequence: TGTGCCAGCAGCTTAGGTGCAGGAGAAGAGACCCAGTACTTC.

The chain combines TRBV9 with TRBJ2-7; 14 nucleotides agree with TRBD2. The CDR3 extends over 16 amino acids. V shed 0 bases, J shed 2 bases, and the junction held 1 base outside the gene matches. The germline gives CDR1 SGDLS, CDR2 YYNGEE. As DNA, the CDR3 is TGTGCCAGCAGCGTAGGACTAGCGGGAGGGCCCTACGAGCAGTACTTC. Amino acids: CASSVGLAGGPYEQYF.

J is TRBJ2-1 and V is TRBV19; no reliable D call. The CDR3 loop spans 18 amino acids. Germline-derived CDR1 and CDR2 are LNHDA and SQIVND (reference sequence). V was pared by 0 bases and J by 0 bases, with 15 bases between. The CDR3 sequence is CASSIDIEHLSSYNEQFF. CDR3 sequence (DNA): TGTGCCAGTAGTATAGATATTGAGCACTTGAGCTCCTACAATGAGCAGTTCTTC.

CDR3: CASSPRTSGRSNEQFF. In DNA, the CDR3 is TGCGCCAGCAGCCCGCGGACTAGCGGGAGATCTAATGAGCAGTTCTTC. The chain uses TRBV4-1 and TRBJ2-1; 13 bases match TRBD2. Germline trimming cut 4 bases from V and 7 bases from J; bases unmatched to any gene: 7. The germline CDR1 and CDR2 sequences are MGHRA and YSYEKL. The CDR3 is made up of 16 amino acids.

This chain uses TRBV7-9 with TRBJ2-3, with D perhaps assigned TRBD1 or TRBD2 (5 bases each). V was pared by 3 bases and J by 6 bases, with 16 bases between. Germline V gene sequence: CDR1 SEHNR, CDR2 FQNEAQ (reference sequence). The CDR3 has 15 residues. The CDR3 sequence: CASSFGGEGLDTQYF. The CDR3 DNA sequence: TGTGCCAGCAGCTTTGGGGGAGAAGGTTTGGATACGCAGTATTTT. Looking up the rest from reference TRBV7-9 and TRBJ2-3 gives the full variable domain: DTGVSQNPRHKITKRGQNVTFRCDPISEHNRLYWYRQTLGQGPEFLTYFQNEAQLEKSRLLSDRFSAERPKGSFSTLEIQRTEQGDSAMYLCASSFGGEGLDTQYFGPGTRLTVL.

This chain uses TRBV28 with TRBJ2-7; TRBD1 or TRBD2 may be the D gene (5 bases each). Germline CDR1 is MDHEN and CDR2 is SYDVKM. There are 15 residues in the CDR3. V shed 7 bases and J shed 5 bases, with 21 bases lying between them. The CDR3 spells CASISRDQRVHEQYF. The CDR3, as DNA: TGTGCCAGCATTTCCCGGGACCAAAGGGTCCACGAGCAGTACTTC.

This sequence joins TRBV10-2 and TRBJ2-7; D not resolved. The CDR3 has 14 amino acids. CDR1 WSHSY and CDR2 SAAADI come from the germline V gene. V was pared by 6 bases and J by 2 bases, with 14 bases between. CDR3 sequence (DNA): TGCGCCAGCAGCCCCCGCATAAGCCCCTACGAGCAGTACTTC. Protein product: CASSPRISPYEQYF.

J is TRBJ2-1 and V is TRBV7-8; 13 nucleotides agree with TRBD2. V trimming: 3 bases; J trimming: 2 bases; junction bases outside the gene matches: 10. CDR3 length equals 19 residues. Germline lookup yields CDR1 SGHVS and CDR2 FQNEAQ. DNA of the CDR3: TGTGCCAGCAGCTTTACCACTGGACTAGCGGGAGTGGCCTACAATGAGCAGTTCTTC. Amino acids: CASSFTTGLAGVAYNEQFF.

This clone appeared once. CDR3 in amino acids: CASSPGQGGYNEQFF. For the CDR3, the DNA is TGTGCCAGCAGCCCGGGACAGGGGGGTTACAATGAGCAGTTCTTC. The chain carries TRBV11-2 and TRBJ2-1, with 11 bases matching TRBD1. With 5 bases clipped from V and 4 bases from J, the junction kept 4 bases outside the gene matches. This CDR3 is built from 15 residues. CDR1 is SGHAT, CDR2 FQNNGV, per germline.

J is TRBJ1-5 and V is TRBV27; 8 bases are a match to TRBD1. CDR3 length equals 15 residues. The germline V gene encodes CDR1 MNHEY and CDR2 SMNVEV (reference sequence). V lost 5 bases and J lost 3; bases outside the gene matches: 6. The CDR3 coding sequence is TGTGCCAGCAGTGAGGGGACAGGAGTCAATCAGCCCCAGCATTTT. It translates to CASSEGTGVNQPQHF.

This rearrangement joins TRBV5-8 to TRBJ2-1; D is unclear. The germline V gene has CDR1 SGHTS and CDR2 YDEGEE. V was clipped by 4 bases and J by 7 bases, with 3 bases between them. This CDR3 is 10 amino acids long. The CDR3 DNA reads TGTGCCAGCAGCGCTAATGAGCAGTTCTTC. Its protein product is CASSANEQFF.